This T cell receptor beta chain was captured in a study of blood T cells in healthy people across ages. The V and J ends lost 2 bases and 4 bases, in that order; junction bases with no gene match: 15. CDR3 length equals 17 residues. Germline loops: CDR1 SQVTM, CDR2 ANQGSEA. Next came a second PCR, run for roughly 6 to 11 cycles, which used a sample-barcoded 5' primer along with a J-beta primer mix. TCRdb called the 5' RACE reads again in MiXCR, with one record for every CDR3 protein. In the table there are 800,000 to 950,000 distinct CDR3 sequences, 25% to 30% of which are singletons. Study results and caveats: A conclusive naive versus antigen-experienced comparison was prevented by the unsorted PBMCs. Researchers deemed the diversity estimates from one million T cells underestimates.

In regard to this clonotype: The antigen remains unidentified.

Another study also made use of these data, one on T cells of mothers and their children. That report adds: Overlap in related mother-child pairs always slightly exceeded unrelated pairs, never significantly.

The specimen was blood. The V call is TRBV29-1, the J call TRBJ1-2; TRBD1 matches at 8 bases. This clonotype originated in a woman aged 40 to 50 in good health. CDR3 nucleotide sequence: TGCAGCGTTGAAACCGGGCTAGGGCCAGGGGGCACCTATGGCTACACCTTC. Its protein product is CSVETGLGPGGTYGYTF. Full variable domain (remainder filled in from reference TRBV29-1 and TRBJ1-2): SAVISQKPSRDICQRGTSLTIQCQVDSQVTMMFWYRQQPGQSLTLIATANQGSEATYESGFVIDKFPISRPNLTFSTLTVSNMSPEDSSIYLCSVETGLGPGGTYGYTFGSGTRLTVV.